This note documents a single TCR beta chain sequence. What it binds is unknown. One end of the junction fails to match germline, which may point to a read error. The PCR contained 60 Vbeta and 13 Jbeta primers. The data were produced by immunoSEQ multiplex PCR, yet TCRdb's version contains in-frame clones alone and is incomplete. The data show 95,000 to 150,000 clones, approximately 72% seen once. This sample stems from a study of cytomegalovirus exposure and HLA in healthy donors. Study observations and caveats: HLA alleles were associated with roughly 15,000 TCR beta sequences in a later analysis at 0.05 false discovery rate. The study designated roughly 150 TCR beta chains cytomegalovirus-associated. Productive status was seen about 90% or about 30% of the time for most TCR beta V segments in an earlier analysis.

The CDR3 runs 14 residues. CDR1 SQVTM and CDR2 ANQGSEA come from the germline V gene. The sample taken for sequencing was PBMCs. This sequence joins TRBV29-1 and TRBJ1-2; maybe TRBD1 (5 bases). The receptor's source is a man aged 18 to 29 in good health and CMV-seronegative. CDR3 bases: TGCAGCGTTGAAGATCGGAGGGGAGGGAATGGCTACCCCTTC. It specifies CSVEDRRGGNGYPF.